The T cell receptor beta chain under discussion was sequenced for a study of long-term antiretroviral therapy in people with HIV. Study findings and constraints: Relative to control repertoires, HIV repertoires exhibited narrower CDR3 length ranges.

With regard to this clone: Its antigen is not known.

They ran version v3.0 of the immunoSEQ assay at survey level. Using immunoSEQ multiplex PCR, the repertoire was profiled, and TCRdb retains in-frame clones only, with some absent. Among 30,000 to 40,000 clones listed, about four fifths were seen once. V lost 4 bases and J 4 bases, leaving 8 bases between the germline ends. Germline V gene data show CDR1 as MGHRA and CDR2 as YSYEKL. The CDR3 length is 13 residues. Samples held roughly 0.85-11 million cryopreserved PBMC before DNA extraction. This TCR was recovered from a man between 18 and 35 years old with HIV. The chain links TRBV4-1 to TRBJ1-5; D remains ambiguous. The sample was unsorted PBMCs, taken 1 year after starting antiretroviral therapy. The CDR3 sequence is CASSPTGNQPQHF. CDR3 nucleotide sequence: TGCGCCAGCAGCCCCACTGGTAATCAGCCCCAGCATTTT.